These 8 T cell receptor beta chains share one sample of origin, sequenced in a study of cytomegalovirus exposure and HLA in healthy donors. Use of 60 Vbeta and 13 Jbeta primers characterized the PCR. Clones were read by immunoSEQ multiplex PCR, and TCRdb kept only the in-frame ones, dropping some. The data contain roughly 110,000 clones, more than 65% of them singletons. The sample was PBMCs. All receptors come from a male donor in good health and CMV-seronegative.

The V and J genes are TRBV4-2 and TRBJ2-1; possibly TRBD2 for D (5 bases). V lost 8 bases and J 11 bases, leaving 16 bases between the germline ends. The germline gives CDR1 LGHNA, CDR2 YNFKEQ. This CDR3 spans 12 amino acids. CDR3 amino acids: CASDAGAGKQFF. The CDR3 bases are TGTGCCAGCGACGCAGGTGCGGGTAAGCAGTTCTTC.

This clone turned up a few times. The chain combines TRBV6-1 with TRBJ1-1, with 8 bases aligning to TRBD1. The CDR3 is 14 residues long. Germline CDR1 and CDR2: MNHNS and SASEGT. Germline trimming cut 4 bases from V and 3 bases from J; bases unmatched to any gene: 4. The CDR3 sequence is CASSAVRGHTEAFF. The CDR3 DNA sequence: TGTGCCAGCAGTGCGGTCAGGGGGCACACTGAAGCTTTCTTT.

The sample holds a few counts of this clone. V usage is TRBV5-1 and J usage is TRBJ1-4, with D uncertain. The germline V gene encodes CDR1 SGHRS and CDR2 YFSETQ. The CDR3 consists of 13 residues. Trimming took 0 bases from V and 5 from J, leaving 5 bases between them. The CDR3: CASSLGGNEKLFF. The CDR3 nucleotides are TGCGCCAGCAGCTTGGGAGGGAATGAAAAACTGTTTTTT.

This sequence joins TRBV6-1 and TRBJ2-3, with TRBD2 matching over 7 bases. Losses at the gene ends were 4 bases for V and 4 bases for J; bases not matched to a gene: 11. This CDR3 is 16 amino acids long. Germline V gene lookup returns CDR1 MNHNS and CDR2 SASEGT. This CDR3 reads CASSALGGSESDTQYF. The CDR3 nucleotides are TGTGCCAGCAGTGCCCTCGGCGGGAGCGAGTCAGATACGCAGTATTTT.

The chain joins TRBV9 to TRBJ1-3, with D maybe TRBD1 (6 bases). Germline assignment: CDR1 SGDLS and CDR2 YYNGEE. Trimming shortened V by 3 bases and J by 0 bases, and 7 bases separated the two germline ends. This CDR3 has 14 residues. CDR3 DNA: TGTGCCAGCAGCGAGGACAGCTCTGGAAACACCATATATTTT. Its translation is CASSEDSSGNTIYF.

V gene TRBV4-1 combines with J gene TRBJ1-1; D uncertain. Germline V lookup: CDR1 MGHRA, CDR2 YSYEKL. The germline V and J ends were trimmed by 1 base and 1 base, with 13 bases remaining between them. The CDR3 covers 16 residues. CDR3 sequence (DNA): TGCGCCAGCAGCCAAGTCCGAGCGGGTTCGAACACTGAAGCTTTCTTT. It yields the protein CASSQVRAGSNTEAFF.

The chain has TRBV7-2 and TRBJ2-3; the match to TRBD2 covers 8 bases. CDR1 is SGHTA, CDR2 FQGNSA, per germline. V lost 2 bases to trimming and J lost 1 base; unmatched junction nucleotides: 2. The CDR3 spans 15 residues. The CDR3 bases are TGTGCCAGCAGCTTAATTAGCGGGGGCACAGATACGCAGTATTTT. It translates to CASSLISGGTDTQYF.

The chain carries TRBV10-3 and TRBJ1-3, with unresolved D. V gave up 3 bases and J gave up 0 bases, with 12 bases separating them. Germline assignment: CDR1 ENHRY and CDR2 SYGVKD. This CDR3 has 16 residues. The CDR3: CAISEGRASSGNTIYF. CDR3 coding DNA: TGTGCCATCAGTGAAGGGCGGGCGAGCTCTGGAAACACCATATATTTT.